This TCR beta chain derives from a study of post-analysis software for immune sequencing data. Study information: Relapsing-remitting, secondary progressive and progressive-relapsing forms of multiple sclerosis all featured among disease courses.

General study findings and limits: Patients used several TRBV segments, including TRBV5-6, TRBV5-1 and TRBV20-1, more often than controls.

The junction had 17 bases not matched to a gene; V was cut back by 6 bases and J by 7 bases. The CDR3 loop spans 17 amino acids. Incorporated into the TCR beta cDNA libraries were unique molecular identifiers, which served to reduce PCR and sequencing biases. The source material, roughly 0.9 to 11 million T cells, gave rise to roughly 500,000 cDNA molecules. TCRdb analysed the PCR reads with MiXCR anew, one entry per CDR3 protein. The sample has roughly 180,000 distinct CDR3 sequences; 25% to 35% are singletons. Remarks on this clonotype: As yet, its antigen is unknown.

This clonotype was obtained from a girl aged 10 to 17 with multiple sclerosis. The sequencing input was blood. The chain employs TRBV12-3 or TRBV12-4 and TRBJ2-2; 7 nucleotides agree with TRBD2. CDR3 in amino acids: CASSLPGQRDSVGELFF. CDR3 DNA: TGTGCCAGCAGCCTACCGGGTCAGCGGGATTCCGTCGGGGAGCTGTTTTTT.